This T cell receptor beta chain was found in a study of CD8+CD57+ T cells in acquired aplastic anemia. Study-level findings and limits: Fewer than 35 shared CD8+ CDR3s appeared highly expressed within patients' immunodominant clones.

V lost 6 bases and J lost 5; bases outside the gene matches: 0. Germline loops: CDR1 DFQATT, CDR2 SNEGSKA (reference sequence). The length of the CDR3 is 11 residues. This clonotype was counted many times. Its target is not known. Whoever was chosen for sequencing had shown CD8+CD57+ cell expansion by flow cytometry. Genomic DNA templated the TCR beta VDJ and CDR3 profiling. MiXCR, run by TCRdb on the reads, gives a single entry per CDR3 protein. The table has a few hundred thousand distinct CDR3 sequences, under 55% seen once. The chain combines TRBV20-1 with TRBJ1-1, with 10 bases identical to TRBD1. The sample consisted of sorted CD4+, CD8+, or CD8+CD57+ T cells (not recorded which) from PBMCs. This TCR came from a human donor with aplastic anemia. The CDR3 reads CSADRGTEAFF. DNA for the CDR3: TGCAGTGCGGACAGGGGGACTGAAGCTTTCTTT.